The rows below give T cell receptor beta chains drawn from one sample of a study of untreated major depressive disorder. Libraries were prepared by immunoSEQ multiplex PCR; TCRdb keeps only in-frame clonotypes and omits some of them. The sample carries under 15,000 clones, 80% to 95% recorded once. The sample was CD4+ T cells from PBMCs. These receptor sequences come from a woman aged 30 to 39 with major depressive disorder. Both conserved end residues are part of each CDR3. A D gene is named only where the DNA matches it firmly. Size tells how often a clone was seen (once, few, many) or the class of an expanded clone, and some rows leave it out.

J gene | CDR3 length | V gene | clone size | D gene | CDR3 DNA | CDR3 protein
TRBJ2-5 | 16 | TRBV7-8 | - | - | TGTGCCAGCAGCCGTCCTATCCAGGGCTGGACAGAGACCCAGTACTTC | CASSRPIQGWTETQYF
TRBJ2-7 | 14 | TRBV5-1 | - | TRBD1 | TGCGCCAGCAGCCGGGACAGGGCAAGCGGCGAGCAGTACTTC | CASSRDRASGEQYF
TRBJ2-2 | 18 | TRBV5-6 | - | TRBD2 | TGTGCCAGCAGCTTGATCACTAGCGGGTTTAGTCGAGGCGGGGAGCTGTTTTTT | CASSLITSGFSRGGELFF
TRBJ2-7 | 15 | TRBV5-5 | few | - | TGTGCCAGCAGCTTTCTTGGGGGTGGCGCCTACGAGCAGTACTTC | CASSFLGGGAYEQYF
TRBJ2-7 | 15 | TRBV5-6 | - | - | TGTGCCAGCAGCTTGGCAGGGAGGATCTCCTACGAGCAGTACTTC | CASSLAGRISYEQYF
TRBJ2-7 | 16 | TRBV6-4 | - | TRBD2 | TGTGCCAGCAGTGACGGTGGGACTAGCGACTCCTACGAGCAGTACTTC | CASSDGGTSDSYEQYF
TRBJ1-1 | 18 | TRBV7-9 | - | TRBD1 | TGTGCCAGCAGCTCCCGGACAGGGGCCGTCCAAACGAACACTGAAGCTTTCTTT | CASSSRTGAVQTNTEAFF
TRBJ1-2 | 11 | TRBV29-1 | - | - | TGCAGCGTTTCGCGGACAGATGGCTACACCTTC | CSVSRTDGYTF
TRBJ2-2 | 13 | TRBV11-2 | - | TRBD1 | TGTGCCAGCTTGGCAGGGGGATCCGGGGAGCTGTTTTTT | CASLAGGSGELFF
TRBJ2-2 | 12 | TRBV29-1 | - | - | TGCAGCGTTGAAGGGAGGACCGGGGAGCTGTTTTTT | CSVEGRTGELFF
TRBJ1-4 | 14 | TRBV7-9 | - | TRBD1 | TGTGCCAGCAGCTCGGGACAGGGCAATGAAAAACTGTTTTTT | CASSSGQGNEKLFF
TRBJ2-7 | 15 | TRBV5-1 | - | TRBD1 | TGCGCCAGCAAGAGGGGAAGGGACAGGAGTATCGAGCAGTACTTC | CASKRGRDRSIEQYF
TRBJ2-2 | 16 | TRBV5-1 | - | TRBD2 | TGCGCCAGCAGCTCTAAGCGGGAGAAGATCACCGGGGAGCTGTTTTTT | CASSSKREKITGELFF
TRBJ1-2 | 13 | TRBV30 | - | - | TGTGCCTGGAACCATGGAGGGCGGCGGGGCTACACCTTC | CAWNHGGRRGYTF
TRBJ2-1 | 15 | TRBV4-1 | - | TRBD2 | TGCGCCAGCAGCGACAGCGGGAGGTTCTACAATGAGCAGTTCTTC | CASSDSGRFYNEQFF
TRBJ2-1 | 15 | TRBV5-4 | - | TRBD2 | TGTGCCAGCAGCTTGGGACTAGCGAGATACAATGAGCAGTTCTTC | CASSLGLARYNEQFF
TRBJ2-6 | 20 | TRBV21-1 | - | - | TGTGCCAGCAGCAATTTGTGGGTTGGAGCGGGAGGACCTGGGGCCAACGTCCTGACTTTC | CASSNLWVGAGGPGANVLTF
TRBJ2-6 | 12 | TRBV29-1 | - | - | TGCGGGGCAGGGTCAGGGGCCAACGTCCTGACTTTC | CGAGSGANVLTF
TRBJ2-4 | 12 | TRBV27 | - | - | TGTGCCAGCAGCAAAAACCTAAACATTCAGTACTTC | CASSKNLNIQYF
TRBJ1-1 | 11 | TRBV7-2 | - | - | TGTGCCAGCAATAAATATAATGAAGCTTTCTTT | CASNKYNEAFF
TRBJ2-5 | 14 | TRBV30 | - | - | TGTGCCTGGAGTGAAGCGTTTTACCAAGAGACCCAGTACTTC | CAWSEAFYQETQYF
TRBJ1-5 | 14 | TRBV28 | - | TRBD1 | TGTGCCACGGTCGTCCAGGGGGCCCATCAGCCCCAGCATTTT | CATVVQGAHQPQHF
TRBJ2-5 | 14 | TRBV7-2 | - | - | TGTGCCAGCAGCGAGGGGGTGGGCCGGGAGACCCAGTACTTC | CASSEGVGRETQYF
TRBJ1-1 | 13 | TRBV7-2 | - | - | TGTGCCAGCAGCTTAATTCCGAACACTGAAGCTTTCTTT | CASSLIPNTEAFF
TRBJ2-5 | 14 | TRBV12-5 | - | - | TGTGCTAGTGCCCTCTTTAGCCTATGGGAGACCCAGTACTTC | CASALFSLWETQYF
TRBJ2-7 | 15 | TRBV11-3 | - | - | TGTGCCAGCAGCTTAGTGTCTTTCAGGGGAAACGAGCAGTACTTC | CASSLVSFRGNEQYF
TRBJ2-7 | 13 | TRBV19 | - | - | TGTGCCAGTAGTATAGGAGAAGAATACGAGCAGTACTTC | CASSIGEEYEQYF
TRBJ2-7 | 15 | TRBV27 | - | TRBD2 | TGTGCCAGCAGAAGGACTAGCGGCCCTACCTACGAGCAGTACTTC | CASRRTSGPTYEQYF
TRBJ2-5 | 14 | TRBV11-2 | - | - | TGTGCCAGCAGCTACGGTAGCTCGAAAGAGACCCAGTACTTC | CASSYGSSKETQYF
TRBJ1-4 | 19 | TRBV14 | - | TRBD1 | TGTGCCAGCAGCCTGAGTTCAGGACAGGAACTCTGGGAAAATGAAAAACTGTTTTTT | CASSLSSGQELWENEKLFF
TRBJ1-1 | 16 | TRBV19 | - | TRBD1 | TGTGCCAGTAGTATCTCGGACAGGGGAACGAACACTGAAGCTTTCTTT | CASSISDRGTNTEAFF
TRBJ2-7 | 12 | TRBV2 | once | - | TGTGCCAGCAGTGGGGGGTCCTACGAGCAGTACTTC | CASSGGSYEQYF
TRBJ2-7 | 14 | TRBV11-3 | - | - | TGTGCCAGCAGCCCAGGACGGTCGAACTACGAGCAGTACTTC | CASSPGRSNYEQYF
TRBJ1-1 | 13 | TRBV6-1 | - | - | TGTGCCAGCAGGGACAGACTGAACACTGAAGCTTTCTTT | CASRDRLNTEAFF
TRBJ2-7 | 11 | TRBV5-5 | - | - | TGTGCCAGCACCGGCGGTAGAGAGCAGTACTTC | CASTGGREQYF
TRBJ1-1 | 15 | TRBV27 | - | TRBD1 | TGTGCCAGCAGTATCCGGGACAGGGTCGGTGTGGAAGCTTTCTTT | CASSIRDRVGVEAFF
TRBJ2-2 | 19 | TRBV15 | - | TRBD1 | TGTGCCACCAGCAGAGGCTTAAGCAGGGGGCCGAAGCGCACCGGGGAGCTGTTTTTT | CATSRGLSRGPKRTGELFF
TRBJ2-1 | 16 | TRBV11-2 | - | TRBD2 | TGTGCCAGCAGCGCCCAAGGGACTAGCGGGAGCTATGAGCAGTTCTTC | CASSAQGTSGSYEQFF
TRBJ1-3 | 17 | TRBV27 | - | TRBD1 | TGTGCCAGCAGTCGGTCCCCAGGGGGGACCTCTGGAAACACCATATATTTT | CASSRSPGGTSGNTIYF
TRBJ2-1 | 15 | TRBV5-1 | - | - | TGCGCCAGCACCCCTGACACCTCTAAAAGCAATGAGCAGTTCTTC | CASTPDTSKSNEQFF
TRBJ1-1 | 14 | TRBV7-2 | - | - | TGTGCCAGCAGCTTGCAGGTTCTGAACACTGAAGCTTTCTTT | CASSLQVLNTEAFF
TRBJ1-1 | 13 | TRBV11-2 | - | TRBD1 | TGTGCCAGCAGTGCGAGCAGGGGGAGAGGGGCTTTCTTT | CASSASRGRGAFF
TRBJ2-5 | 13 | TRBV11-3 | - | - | TGTGCCAGCAGCTTCAGGAGCGGAGAGACCCAGTACTTC | CASSFRSGETQYF
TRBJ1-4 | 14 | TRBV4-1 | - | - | TGCGCCAGCAGCCAAGGTAACAGGGATGAAAAACTGTTTTTT | CASSQGNRDEKLFF
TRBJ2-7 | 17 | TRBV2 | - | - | TGTGCCAGCAGTGATATTGGGGTTAGCTTCGTACGATTCGAGCAGTACTTC | CASSDIGVSFVRFEQYF
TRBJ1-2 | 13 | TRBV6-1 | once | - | TGTGCCAGCAGTGAATCTCTGGGTTACGGCTACACCTTC | CASSESLGYGYTF